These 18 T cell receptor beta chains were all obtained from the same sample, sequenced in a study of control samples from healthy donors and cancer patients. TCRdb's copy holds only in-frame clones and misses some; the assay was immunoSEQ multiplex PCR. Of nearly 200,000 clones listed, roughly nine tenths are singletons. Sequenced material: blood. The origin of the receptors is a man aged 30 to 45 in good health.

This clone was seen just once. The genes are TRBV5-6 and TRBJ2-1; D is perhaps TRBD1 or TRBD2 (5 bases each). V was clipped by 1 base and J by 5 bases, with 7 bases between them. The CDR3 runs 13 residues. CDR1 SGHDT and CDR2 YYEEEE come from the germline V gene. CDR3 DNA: TGTGCCAGCAGCTTGAGAGGGGACAATGAGCAGTTCTTC. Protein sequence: CASSLRGDNEQFF.

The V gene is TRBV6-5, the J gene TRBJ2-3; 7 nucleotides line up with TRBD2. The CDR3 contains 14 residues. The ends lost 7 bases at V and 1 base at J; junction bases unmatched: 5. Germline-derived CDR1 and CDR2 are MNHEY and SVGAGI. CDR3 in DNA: TGTGCCAGCACCCCTAGCGGCCGCACAGATACGCAGTATTTT. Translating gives CASTPSGRTDTQYF.

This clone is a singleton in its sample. CDR3 nucleotide sequence: TGCGCCAGCAGCACGGAGACATTGACGGATTCACCCCTCCACTTT. Its protein product is CASSTETLTDSPLHF. The chain couples TRBV5-1 to TRBJ1-6; D uncertain. V shed 4 bases and J shed 8 bases, with 16 bases lying between them. The CDR3 spans 15 residues. CDR1 SGHRS and CDR2 YFSETQ come from the germline V gene.

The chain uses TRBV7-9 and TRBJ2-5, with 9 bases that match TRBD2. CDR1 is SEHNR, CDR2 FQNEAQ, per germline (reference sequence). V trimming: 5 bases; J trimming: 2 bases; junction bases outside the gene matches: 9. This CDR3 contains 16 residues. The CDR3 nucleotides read TGTGCCAGCAGCCCCCCGGGCGGGGGGGTACAAGAGACCCAGTACTTC. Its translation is CASSPPGGGVQETQYF. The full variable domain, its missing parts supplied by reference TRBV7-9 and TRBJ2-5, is DTGVSQNPRHKITKRGQNVTFRCDPISEHNRLYWYRQTLGQGPEFLTYFQNEAQLEKSRLLSDRFSAERPKGSFSTLEIQRTEQGDSAMYLCASSPPGGGVQETQYFGPGTRLLVL.

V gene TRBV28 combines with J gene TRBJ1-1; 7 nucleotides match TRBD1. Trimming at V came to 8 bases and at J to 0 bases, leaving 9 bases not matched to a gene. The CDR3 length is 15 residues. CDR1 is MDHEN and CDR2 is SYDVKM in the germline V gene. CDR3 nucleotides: TGTGCCAGCCATACAGGGGCGCCCTTGAACACTGAAGCTTTCTTT. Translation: CASHTGAPLNTEAFF.

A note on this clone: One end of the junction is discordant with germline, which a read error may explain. Here the CDR3 DNA reads TGTGCCAGTAGTATGACAGGGGGCATCAATAATTCACCCCTTCACTTT. It encodes CASSMTGGINNSPLHF. V and J are TRBV19 and TRBJ1-6; 10 nucleotides agree with TRBD1. The CDR3 totals 16 residues. CDR1 is LNHDA and CDR2 is SQIVND in the germline V gene (reference sequence).

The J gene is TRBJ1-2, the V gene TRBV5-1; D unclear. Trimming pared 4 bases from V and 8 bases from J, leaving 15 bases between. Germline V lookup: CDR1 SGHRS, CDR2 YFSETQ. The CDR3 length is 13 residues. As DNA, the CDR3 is TGCGCCAGCAGCGTCGGGTCTGGTGAGGGCTACACCTTC. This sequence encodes CASSVGSGEGYTF.

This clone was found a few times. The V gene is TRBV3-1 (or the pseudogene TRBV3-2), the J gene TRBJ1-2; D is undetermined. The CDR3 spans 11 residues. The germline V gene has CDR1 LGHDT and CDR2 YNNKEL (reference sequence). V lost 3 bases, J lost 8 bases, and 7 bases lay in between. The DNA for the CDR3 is TGTGCCAGCAGCCAGGGTCTGGGCTACACCTTC. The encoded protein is CASSQGLGYTF.

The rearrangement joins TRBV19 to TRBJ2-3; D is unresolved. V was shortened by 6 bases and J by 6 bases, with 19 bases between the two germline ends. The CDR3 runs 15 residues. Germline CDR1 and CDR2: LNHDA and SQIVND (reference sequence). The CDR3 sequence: CASRRIETPRDTQYF. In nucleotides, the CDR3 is TGTGCCAGTAGGCGAATAGAGACCCCAAGGGATACGCAGTATTTT.

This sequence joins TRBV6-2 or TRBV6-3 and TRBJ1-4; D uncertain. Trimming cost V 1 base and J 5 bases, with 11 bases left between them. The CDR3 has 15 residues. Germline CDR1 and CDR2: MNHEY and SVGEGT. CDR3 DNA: TGTGCCAGCAGTTACTTTCCCGCGGGGAATGAAAAACTGTTTTTT. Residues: CASSYFPAGNEKLFF.

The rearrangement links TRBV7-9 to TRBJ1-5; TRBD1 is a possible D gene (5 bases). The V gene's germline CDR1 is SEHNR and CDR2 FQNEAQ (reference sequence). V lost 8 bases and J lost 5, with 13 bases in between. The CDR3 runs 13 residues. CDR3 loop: CASQGGIDQPQHF. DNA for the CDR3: TGTGCCAGCCAGGGAGGTATCGATCAGCCCCAGCATTTT.

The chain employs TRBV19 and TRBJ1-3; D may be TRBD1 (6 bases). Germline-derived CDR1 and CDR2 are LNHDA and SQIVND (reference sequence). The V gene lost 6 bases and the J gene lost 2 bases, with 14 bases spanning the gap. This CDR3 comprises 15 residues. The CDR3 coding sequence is TGTGCCAGTAGGAAAGGACAGACTCCTGGAAACACCATATATTTT. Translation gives CASRKGQTPGNTIYF.

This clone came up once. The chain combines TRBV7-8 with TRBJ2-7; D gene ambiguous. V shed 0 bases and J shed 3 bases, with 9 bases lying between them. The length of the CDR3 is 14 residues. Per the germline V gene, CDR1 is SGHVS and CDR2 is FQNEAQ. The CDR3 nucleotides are TGTGCCAGCAGCTTAGCAGGGCTGGGCTACGAGCAGTACTTC. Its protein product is CASSLAGLGYEQYF.

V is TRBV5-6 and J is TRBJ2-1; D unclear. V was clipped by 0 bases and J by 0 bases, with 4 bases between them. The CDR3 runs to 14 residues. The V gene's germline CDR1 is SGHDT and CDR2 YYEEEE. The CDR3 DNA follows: TGTGCCAGCAGCTTGGGGCCCTCCTACAATGAGCAGTTCTTC. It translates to CASSLGPSYNEQFF.

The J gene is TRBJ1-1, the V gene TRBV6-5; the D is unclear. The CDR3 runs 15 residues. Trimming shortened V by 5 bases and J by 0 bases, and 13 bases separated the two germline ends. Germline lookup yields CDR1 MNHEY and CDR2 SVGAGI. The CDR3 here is CASSPQTSMNTEAFF. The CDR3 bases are TGTGCCAGCAGTCCGCAGACAAGCATGAACACTGAAGCTTTCTTT.

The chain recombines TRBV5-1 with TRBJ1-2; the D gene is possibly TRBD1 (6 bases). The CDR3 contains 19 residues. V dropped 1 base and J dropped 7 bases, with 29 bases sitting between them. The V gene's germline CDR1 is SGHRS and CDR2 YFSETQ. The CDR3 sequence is CASSLSAAGQFGVGLGYTF. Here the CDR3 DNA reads TGCGCCAGCAGCTTGTCGGCCGCAGGACAGTTCGGTGTAGGTCTTGGCTACACCTTC. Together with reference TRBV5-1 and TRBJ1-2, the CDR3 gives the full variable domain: KAGVTQTPRYLIKTRGQQVTLSCSPISGHRSVSWYQQTPGQGLQFLFEYFSETQRNKGNFPGRFSGRQFSNSRSEMNVSTLELGDSALYLCASSLSAAGQFGVGLGYTFGSGTRLTVV.

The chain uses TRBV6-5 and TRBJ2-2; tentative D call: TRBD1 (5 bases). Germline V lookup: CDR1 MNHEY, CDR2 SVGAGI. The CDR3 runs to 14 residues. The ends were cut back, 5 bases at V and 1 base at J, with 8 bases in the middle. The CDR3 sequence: CASSHQGNTGELFF. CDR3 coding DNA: TGTGCCAGCAGTCACCAGGGGAACACCGGGGAGCTGTTTTTT.

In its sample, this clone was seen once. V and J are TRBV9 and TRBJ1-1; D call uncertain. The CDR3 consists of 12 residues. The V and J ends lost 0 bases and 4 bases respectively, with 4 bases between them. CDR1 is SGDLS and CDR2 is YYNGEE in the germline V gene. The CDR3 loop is CASSVGGTEAFF. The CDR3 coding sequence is TGTGCCAGCAGCGTAGGGGGCACTGAAGCTTTCTTT.